The 8 T cell receptor beta chains in this list originate from one sample, sequenced in a study of blood T cell repertoires in COVID-19. The method was immunoSEQ multiplex PCR; TCRdb's version includes in-frame clones alone and lacks a portion of them. The sample lists about 360,000 clones, more than 75% occurring once. Material: peripheral blood. These receptors all come from a human donor with acute or convalescent COVID-19. The donor label of this sample is uncertain.

The CDR3 DNA reads as TGTGCCAGCAGTTCTTCAACCCGGGACAGGCAGTACTTC. It translates to CASSSSTRDRQYF. The chain carries TRBV12-3 or TRBV12-4 and TRBJ2-7; 7 nucleotides match TRBD1. J gave up 9 bases and V 4 bases, and 9 bases lay outside the gene matches. The CDR3 has 13 amino acids.

J is TRBJ1-1 and V is TRBV7-9; weak D call: TRBD1 (5 bases). Trimming cost V 5 bases and J 8 bases, with 21 bases left between them. CDR3 length: 15 amino acids. In germline, CDR1 is SEHNR, CDR2 FQNEAQ (reference sequence). CDR3 sequence reads: CASSPPSGWQEEAFF. CDR3 DNA sequence: TGTGCCAGCAGCCCCCCCTCAGGGTGGCAAGAAGAAGCTTTCTTT.

V gene TRBV30 combines with J gene TRBJ1-2; 7 bases are a match to TRBD1. Germline V CDR1 and CDR2: GTSNPN, SVGIG (reference sequence). Germline trimming cut 7 bases from V and 4 bases from J; bases unmatched to any gene: 6. The CDR3 length is 12 residues. CDR3 protein: CASMTGIYGYTF. CDR3 bases: TGTGCCTCCATGACAGGGATCTATGGCTACACCTTC.

The count of this clone is one. The chain combines TRBV28 with TRBJ1-6; D is possibly TRBD1 (5 bases). Germline-derived CDR1 and CDR2 are MDHEN and SYDVKM. Trimming shortened V by 8 bases and J by 4 bases, and 15 bases separated the two germline ends. This CDR3 region has 15 residues. CDR3 sequence reads: CASVTDRLYNSPLHF. DNA for the CDR3: TGTGCCAGCGTGACAGATCGTTTATATAATTCACCCCTCCACTTT.

This clone was seen only a few times. The rearrangement links TRBV19 to TRBJ1-2, with 7 positions matching TRBD1. Unmatched junction bases numbered 6, after V lost 3 bases and J lost 5 bases. There are 14 residues in the CDR3. Germline CDR1 reads LNHDA; CDR2 reads SQIVND (reference sequence). The CDR3 nucleotides are TGTGCCAGTAGTATCGGGACAGTGTCTTATGGCTACACCTTC. Protein sequence: CASSIGTVSYGYTF. Looking up the rest from reference TRBV19 and TRBJ1-2 gives the full variable domain: DGGITQSPKYLFRKEGQNVTLSCEQNLNHDAMYWYRQDPGQGLRLIYYSQIVNDFQKGDIAEGYSVSREKKESFPLTVTSAQKNPTAFYLCASSIGTVSYGYTFGSGTRLTVV.

This clone has more than one count but fewer than ten. The chain has TRBV7-2 and TRBJ1-3; 7 nucleotides align to TRBD1. The CDR3 has 15 residues. Losses at the gene ends were 3 bases for V and 0 bases for J; bases not matched to a gene: 2. In germline, CDR1 is SGHTA, CDR2 FQGNSA. The CDR3 region is CASSLTGSSGNTIYF. In nucleotides, the CDR3 is TGTGCCAGCAGCTTGACAGGGAGCTCTGGAAACACCATATATTTT.

This chain joins TRBV2 and TRBJ1-2; TRBD1 matches at 8 bases. Germline assignment: CDR1 SNHLY and CDR2 FYNNEI. There are 15 residues in the CDR3. Trimming cost V 6 bases and J 3 bases; bases outside gene matches: 9. The DNA for the CDR3 is TGTGCCAGCAGCAGGGACAGGCCCCGGGACTATGGCTACACCTTC. This gives the protein CASSRDRPRDYGYTF.

V gene TRBV12-3 or TRBV12-4 combines with J gene TRBJ2-1; 7 bases align to TRBD2. The CDR3 is made up of 11 amino acids. V lost 4 bases, J lost 12 bases, and 3 bases stayed unmatched. As DNA, the CDR3 is TGTGCCAGCAGTTCTCGACTAGCGCAGTTCTTC. Translated: CASSSRLAQFF.